A selection of T cell receptor beta chains follows, all from one sample in a study of blood T cells in healthy people across ages. TCRdb used MiXCR to reprocess the 5' RACE reads, holding one entry per CDR3 protein. Of approximately 800,000 distinct CDR3 sequences detected, approximately 25% appear once; the ten largest clones hold approximately 4%. The same sample was also studied in work on T cells of mothers and their children.

Source material: blood. These receptors originate from a boy under 18 in good health. Each CDR3 is given with its conserved first and last residue. Expanded clones get a size class; other rows say once, few or many, or leave the size out.

length	size	J	V	CDR3
14	-	TRBJ2-1	TRBV7-8	CASSWASGDNEQFF
15	few	TRBJ2-1	TRBV28	CASTMGLAGVNEQFF
20	-	TRBJ2-1	TRBV28	CASSVDPLELASRIYNEQFF
13	few	TRBJ1-6	TRBV27	CASSLEVGSPLHF
18	few	TRBJ2-1	TRBV12-3/TRBV12-4	CASSTPPGRQSPFNEQFF
14	-	TRBJ2-5	TRBV15	CATSFLRGGETQYF
16	few	TRBJ2-6	TRBV6-5	CASSYKVGTGANVLTF
15	-	TRBJ2-6	TRBV7-9	CASGDTGIGANVLTF
15	few	TRBJ2-5	TRBV5-1	CASSLGGLIQETQYF
15	few	-	TRBV4-1	CASSQEGSQIYEQYF
13	few	TRBJ2-4	TRBV20-1	CSASSRGGNIQYF
17	many	TRBJ2-5	TRBV7-6	CASSLKGSGGLQETQYF
18	few	TRBJ2-7	TRBV3-1	CASSQDYFSGAGHYEQYF
18	few	TRBJ2-2	TRBV27	CASSRTPPGVLNTGELFF
17	few	TRBJ2-3	TRBV7-9	CASSLDLAGPSTDTQYF
14	few	TRBJ2-7	TRBV12-3/TRBV12-4	CAAGGRGISYEQYF
13	-	TRBJ1-1	TRBV6-6	CASSLSTSTEAFF
13	few	TRBJ2-4	TRBV28	CAISPAGAHIQYF
16	few	TRBJ2-1	TRBV4-3	CASSQDSSGWYYEQFF
16	few	TRBJ2-4	TRBV5-1	CASSLETGGGGNIQYF
16	few	-	TRBV29-1	CSVEGETSGSYNEQFF
19	-	TRBJ2-5	TRBV5-1	CASSSRGLAGELYQETQYF
16	-	TRBJ2-5	TRBV20-1	CSASDPGTSGQETQYF
13	few	TRBJ2-2	TRBV24-1	CASRDSLGGELFF
17	-	TRBJ1-2	TRBV4-1	CASSQDTGIRNNYGYTF
15	-	TRBJ2-7	TRBV19	CASSAAPGATYEQYF
14	-	TRBJ2-7	TRBV13	CASSLDSYPYEQYF
13	-	TRBJ2-7	TRBV5-1	CASSLEAGWEQYF
14	-	TRBJ1-1	TRBV5-8	CASSFVTVASEAFF
19	-	TRBJ2-7	TRBV11-2	CASSQKVGLAGLSSAEQYF
14	-	TRBJ1-2	TRBV11-2	CASSPGTSSWGYTF
17	-	TRBJ2-5	TRBV12-3/TRBV12-4	CASTLNIGSGAPETQYF
16	many	TRBJ2-3	TRBV24-1	CATSDYKTESTDTQYF
16	-	TRBJ1-5	TRBV7-2	CASSLTGGQGSGPQHF
16	few	TRBJ2-2	TRBV29-1	CSVEDPWGAGTGELFF
16	few	TRBJ2-3	TRBV10-3	CAISTQLAGDTDTQYF
13	-	TRBJ2-1	TRBV29-1	CSVELAGNNEQFF
14	-	TRBJ2-4	TRBV12-3/TRBV12-4	CASSSGGGKNIQYF
12	-	TRBJ1-4	TRBV12-3/TRBV12-4	CASRRVNEKLFF